This T cell receptor (beta chain) was identified during a study of shared clonotypes between healthy human individuals. Study-level information: CD8 memory received one plate per donor, CD8 naive two, CD4 memory three and CD4 naive three. Study-wide results and caveats: Non-shared clonotypes displayed generation probabilities falling below those of clonotypes present in all four donors. The donor pool, a small one, limited the genetic and exposure-history diversity represented.

CD8 cells classed as naive were CD45RO-negative and positively selected for CCR7, excluding terminally differentiated effector memory CD45RA+ cells. The CDR3 is 16 amino acids. V was clipped by 7 bases and J by 2 bases, with 18 bases between them. Germline V CDR1 and CDR2: SGHRS, YFSETQ. Under the authors' procedure: With immunoSEQ giving junction-only sequences and no quality scores, filtering differed. TCRdb's table, derived via immunoSEQ multiplex PCR, lists solely in-frame clones and lacks some. The D gene and trimming were derived from the DNA, and the V and J assignments and clone size from that table. The top ten hold more than 0.9% of the sample, which has around 2,000,000 clones, about 95% seen once. Concerning this clone itself: As yet, its antigen is unknown.

This TCR derives from a man aged 18 to 29 in good health. The chain is built from TRBV5-1 and TRBJ2-2, with D perhaps matching TRBD2 (6 bases). The sample consisted of naive CD8+ T cells sorted from blood. The CDR3 here is CASSFEGLSNTGELFF. For the CDR3, the DNA is TGCGCCAGCTCCTTTGAGGGACTGTCAAACACCGGGGAGCTGTTTTTT.